The 25 T cell receptor beta chains presented below share a single source sample, sequenced in a study of blood T cell repertoires in COVID-19. Libraries were prepared by immunoSEQ multiplex PCR; TCRdb keeps only in-frame clonotypes and omits some of them. The sample consists of about 23,000 clones, just over 85% of them appearing once. The sequencing sample was made of peripheral blood. The receptors were sampled from a man between 70 and 80 years old in a cohort sampled during active COVID-19.

In its sample, this clone was seen once. The chain employs TRBV2 and TRBJ1-3; D possibly corresponds to TRBD1 (6 bases). Germline CDR1 is SNHLY and CDR2 is FYNNEI. This CDR3 is 14 amino acids long. Trimming removed 6 bases from V and 1 base from J, with 10 bases in between. CDR3 sequence: CASRLQGSGNTIYF. CDR3 nucleotide sequence: TGTGCCAGCAGACTACAGGGATCTGGAAACACCATATATTTT.

The chain is built from TRBV7-8 and TRBJ2-6; perhaps TRBD1 as D (6 bases). V was trimmed by 3 bases and J by 2 bases, leaving 11 bases between them. There are 16 residues in the CDR3. Looked up from germline, CDR1 is SGHVS and CDR2 is FQNEAQ. CDR3 nucleotide sequence: TGTGCCAGCAGCTTCGAGCGACAGGCTGGGGCCAACGTCCTGACTTTC. This codes for CASSFERQAGANVLTF. Full variable domain (outside the CDR3, taken from reference TRBV7-8 and TRBJ2-6): GAGVSQSPRYKVAKRGQDVALRCDPISGHVSLFWYQQALGQGPEFLTYFQNEAQLDKSGLPSDRFFAERPEGSVSTLKIQRTQQEDSAVYLCASSFERQAGANVLTFGAGSRLTVL.

The chain employs TRBV19 and TRBJ2-7; 15 nucleotides align to TRBD2. CDR1 and CDR2 from the germline V gene are LNHDA and SQIVND (reference sequence). V trimming: 6 bases; J trimming: 5 bases; junction bases outside the gene matches: 5. This CDR3 is 15 amino acids long. The CDR3: CASRGLAGGSDEQYF. The DNA for the CDR3 is TGTGCCAGTAGGGGACTAGCGGGAGGTAGCGACGAGCAGTACTTC. Looking up the rest from reference TRBV19 and TRBJ2-7 gives the full variable domain: DGGITQSPKYLFRKEGQNVTLSCEQNLNHDAMYWYRQDPGQGLRLIYYSQIVNDFQKGDIAEGYSVSREKKESFPLTVTSAQKNPTAFYLCASRGLAGGSDEQYFGPGTRLTVT.

This sequence joins TRBV7-2 and TRBJ1-6; D may be TRBD1 (5 bases). V was clipped by 3 bases and J by 10 bases, with 13 bases between them. The V gene's germline CDR1 is SGHTA and CDR2 FQGNSA. CDR3 length: 14 residues. The CDR3 region is CASSFGGARSPLHF. CDR3 sequence (DNA): TGTGCCAGCAGCTTTGGAGGGGCAAGGTCACCCCTCCACTTT.

This rearrangement joins TRBV2 to TRBJ1-5; D is unclear. Germline CDR1 SNHLY, CDR2 FYNNEI. This CDR3 has 15 amino acids. With 6 bases removed from V and 0 bases from J, the gap between germline ends came to 12 bases. CDR3 DNA: TGTGCCAGCAGGCAGGATCCAAATAGCAATCAGCCCCAGCATTTT. Protein sequence: CASRQDPNSNQPQHF.

The chain is built from TRBV28 and TRBJ2-1; no clear D. The CDR3 is 11 amino acids. The ends were cut back, 8 bases at V and 9 bases at J, with 11 bases in the middle. From germline, CDR1 is MDHEN and CDR2 SYDVKM. Here the CDR3 reads CASEILGEQFF. The CDR3 bases are TGTGCCAGCGAGATTCTTGGTGAGCAGTTCTTC.

J is TRBJ1-2 and V is TRBV19; D perhaps matches TRBD1 (5 bases). The germline V gene has CDR1 LNHDA and CDR2 SQIVND (reference sequence). The length of the CDR3 is 14 residues. Trimming shortened V by 3 bases and J by 6 bases, and 14 bases separated the two germline ends. The CDR3 coding sequence is TGTGCCAGTAGTATCTCCGGGACTTTCAATGGCTACACCTTC. It is translated as CASSISGTFNGYTF.

The rearrangement links TRBV27 to TRBJ2-5, with D perhaps matching TRBD2 (5 bases). The V end was cut by 5 bases, the J end by 4 bases, with 14 bases between. The length of the CDR3 is 14 residues. Germline assignment: CDR1 MNHEY and CDR2 SMNVEV (reference sequence). Here the CDR3 reads CASSLRAGGETQYF. The CDR3 region has the DNA TGTGCCAGCAGTCTTAGGGCCGGAGGAGAGACCCAGTACTTC.

The chain is built from TRBV2 and TRBJ2-3; TRBD2 might be the D (6 bases). The germline gives CDR1 SNHLY, CDR2 FYNNEI. The CDR3 length is 19 residues. Trimming pared 6 bases from V and 2 bases from J, leaving 27 bases between. The CDR3, as DNA: TGTGCCAGCAGAGCTACTAGCTTTAGGAGGCGGCCGAACACAGATACGCAGTATTTT. This gives the protein CASRATSFRRRPNTDTQYF.

V and J are TRBV7-3 and TRBJ2-3; D uncertain. V lost 5 bases to trimming and J lost 0 bases, with 6 bases between them. The CDR3 contains 13 residues. CDR1 and CDR2 (germline): SGHTA, FQGTGA. CDR3 nucleotides: TGTGCCAGCAGCCCCAAAAGCACAGATACGCAGTATTTT. It yields the protein CASSPKSTDTQYF.

The chain employs TRBV6-5 and TRBJ1-2; TRBD1 matches 7 bases. In germline, CDR1 is MNHEY, CDR2 SVGAGI. The CDR3 loop spans 16 amino acids. V lost 0 bases, J lost 1 base, and 5 bases stayed unmatched. The CDR3 nucleotides read TGTGCCAGCAGTTACTCTCGACAGGGCGGTAACTATGGCTACACCTTC. Protein: CASSYSRQGGNYGYTF.

The chain couples TRBV7-9 to TRBJ2-7; weak D call: TRBD1 (6 bases). Trimming removed 0 bases at V and 5 bases at J, with 17 bases between. Germline V gives CDR1 SEHNR, CDR2 FQNEAQ (reference sequence). This CDR3 spans 16 amino acids. The CDR3 region has the DNA TGTGCCAGCAGCTTAGCCGGTGGGGCAGGGGCCCACGAGCAGTACTTC. Translated: CASSLAGGAGAHEQYF.

This clone was recorded only once. This chain connects TRBV5-6 to TRBJ2-7, with D uncertain. CDR1 and CDR2 (germline): SGHDT, YYEEEE. The CDR3 has 14 residues. The V gene lost 4 bases and the J gene lost 0 bases, with 11 bases spanning the gap. The CDR3 region has the DNA TGTGCCAGCAGCCCCCGCCCGAGCTCCTACGAGCAGTACTTC. Residues: CASSPRPSSYEQYF.

The genes are TRBV9 and TRBJ2-1, with TRBD1 as a possible D gene (5 bases). The CDR3 consists of 13 residues. Germline V lookup: CDR1 SGDLS, CDR2 YYNGEE. Trimming stripped 4 bases from V and 6 bases from J, with 11 bases between. Here the CDR3 reads CASSPDTANEQFF. CDR3 in DNA: TGTGCCAGCAGCCCGGACACGGCCAATGAGCAGTTCTTC.

This clone was picked up a small number of times. J is TRBJ1-5 and V is TRBV6-5, with D maybe TRBD1 (5 bases). CDR3 length: 13 residues. Germline CDR1 is MNHEY and CDR2 is SVGAGI. Trimming pared 7 bases from V and 0 bases from J, leaving 7 bases between. CDR3: CASKQASNQPQHF. The CDR3 region has the DNA TGTGCCAGCAAACAGGCTAGCAATCAGCCCCAGCATTTT.

This sequence joins TRBV29-1 and TRBJ2-1; D unresolved. V was clipped by 3 bases and J by 3 bases, with 3 bases between them. The CDR3 has 11 amino acids. CDR1 and CDR2 (germline): SQVTM, ANQGSEA. In DNA form, the CDR3 reads TGCAGCGTTGATCTCTACAATGAGCAGTTCTTC. This gives the protein CSVDLYNEQFF.

The chain employs TRBV6-1 and TRBJ2-3; 9 bases map to TRBD2. Germline CDR1 reads MNHNS; CDR2 reads SASEGT. The CDR3 is 15 residues long. The V gene end was trimmed by 1 base and the J gene end by 4 bases; junction bases not matched to a gene: 3. CDR3 in amino acids: CASSEGGRGADTQYF. Here the CDR3 DNA reads TGTGCCAGCAGTGAAGGCGGGAGGGGGGCAGATACGCAGTATTTT.

The V call is TRBV7-8, the J call TRBJ1-1; TRBD1 agrees at 12 bases. Per the germline V gene, CDR1 is SGHVS and CDR2 is FQNEAQ. CDR3 length: 14 residues. V shed 5 bases, J shed 3 bases, and the junction held 1 base outside the gene matches. CDR3 in amino acids: CASSRDRGHTEAFF. The CDR3 DNA reads TGTGCCAGCAGCAGGGACAGGGGGCACACTGAAGCTTTCTTT.

The chain is built from TRBV7-2 and TRBJ2-2; a possible D gene is TRBD1 (5 bases). Deletions cut 0 bases from V and 5 bases from J, with 7 bases between. The V gene's germline CDR1 is SGHTA and CDR2 FQGNSA. This CDR3 has 14 residues. In nucleotides, the CDR3 is TGTGCCAGCAGCTTAGCAGGGGTGACCGGGGAGCTGTTTTTT. Residues: CASSLAGVTGELFF. The entire variable domain, with the rest obtained from reference TRBV7-2 and TRBJ2-2, is as follows: GAGVSQSPSNKVTEKGKDVELRCDPISGHTALYWYRQSLGQGLEFLIYFQGNSAPDKSGLPSDRFSAERTGGSVSTLTIQRTQQEDSAVYLCASSLAGVTGELFFGEGSRLTVL.

The chain couples TRBV5-6 to TRBJ2-5, with 10 bases aligning to TRBD1. Germline loops: CDR1 SGHDT, CDR2 YYEEEE. With V trimmed by 3 bases and J by 5 bases, 10 bases remained unmatched. CDR3 length: 16 amino acids. The CDR3 nucleotides are TGTGCCAGCAGCTCATCGGGACAGGGGATGAGGGAGACCCAGTACTTC. This encodes CASSSSGQGMRETQYF.

The genes are TRBV28 and TRBJ1-4; 10 nucleotides line up with TRBD1. V lost 5 bases and J lost 8; bases outside the gene matches: 5. This CDR3 has 14 amino acids. Looked up from germline, CDR1 is MDHEN and CDR2 is SYDVKM. In DNA, the CDR3 is TGTGCCAGCAGTCGGACAGGGGGTAAAGAAAAACTGTTTTTT. Encoded protein: CASSRTGGKEKLFF.

The J gene is TRBJ1-5, the V gene TRBV7-2, with 8 bases matching TRBD1. The germline gives CDR1 SGHTA, CDR2 FQGNSA. The CDR3 totals 15 residues. The J segment lost 4 bases and the V segment lost 6 bases, leaving 8 bases of the junction unmatched. The chain's CDR3 is CASRPGQGGNQPQHF. The CDR3 bases are TGTGCCAGCAGACCAGGACAGGGTGGAAATCAGCCCCAGCATTTT.

The chain couples TRBV5-1 to TRBJ1-6; D unresolved. The V end was cut by 8 bases, the J end by 5 bases, with 17 bases between. The CDR3 runs 15 residues. Germline V gives CDR1 SGHRS, CDR2 YFSETQ. The CDR3 loop reads CASAPRGIHNSPLHF. CDR3 nucleotides: TGCGCCAGTGCCCCCCGAGGTATTCATAATTCACCCCTCCACTTT.

The chain recombines TRBV27 with TRBJ1-6; the D gene is possibly TRBD1 (5 bases). CDR3 length: 15 amino acids. CDR1 MNHEY and CDR2 SMNVEV come from the germline V gene (reference sequence). Trimming pared 6 bases from V and 7 bases from J, leaving 16 bases between. The CDR3 DNA reads as TGTGCCAGCAGGAGGACTATGGGGGGAAATTCACCCCTCCACTTT. It yields the protein CASRRTMGGNSPLHF.

The rearrangement uses TRBV20-1 and TRBJ2-7, with 13 bases that match TRBD2. The CDR3 runs to 15 residues. Germline V gene sequence: CDR1 DFQATT, CDR2 SNEGSKA (reference sequence). Unmatched junction bases numbered 5, after V lost 3 bases and J lost 3 bases. CDR3 residues: CSASGLAGVIYEQYF. CDR3 bases: TGCAGTGCTAGTGGACTAGCGGGAGTAATCTACGAGCAGTACTTC.